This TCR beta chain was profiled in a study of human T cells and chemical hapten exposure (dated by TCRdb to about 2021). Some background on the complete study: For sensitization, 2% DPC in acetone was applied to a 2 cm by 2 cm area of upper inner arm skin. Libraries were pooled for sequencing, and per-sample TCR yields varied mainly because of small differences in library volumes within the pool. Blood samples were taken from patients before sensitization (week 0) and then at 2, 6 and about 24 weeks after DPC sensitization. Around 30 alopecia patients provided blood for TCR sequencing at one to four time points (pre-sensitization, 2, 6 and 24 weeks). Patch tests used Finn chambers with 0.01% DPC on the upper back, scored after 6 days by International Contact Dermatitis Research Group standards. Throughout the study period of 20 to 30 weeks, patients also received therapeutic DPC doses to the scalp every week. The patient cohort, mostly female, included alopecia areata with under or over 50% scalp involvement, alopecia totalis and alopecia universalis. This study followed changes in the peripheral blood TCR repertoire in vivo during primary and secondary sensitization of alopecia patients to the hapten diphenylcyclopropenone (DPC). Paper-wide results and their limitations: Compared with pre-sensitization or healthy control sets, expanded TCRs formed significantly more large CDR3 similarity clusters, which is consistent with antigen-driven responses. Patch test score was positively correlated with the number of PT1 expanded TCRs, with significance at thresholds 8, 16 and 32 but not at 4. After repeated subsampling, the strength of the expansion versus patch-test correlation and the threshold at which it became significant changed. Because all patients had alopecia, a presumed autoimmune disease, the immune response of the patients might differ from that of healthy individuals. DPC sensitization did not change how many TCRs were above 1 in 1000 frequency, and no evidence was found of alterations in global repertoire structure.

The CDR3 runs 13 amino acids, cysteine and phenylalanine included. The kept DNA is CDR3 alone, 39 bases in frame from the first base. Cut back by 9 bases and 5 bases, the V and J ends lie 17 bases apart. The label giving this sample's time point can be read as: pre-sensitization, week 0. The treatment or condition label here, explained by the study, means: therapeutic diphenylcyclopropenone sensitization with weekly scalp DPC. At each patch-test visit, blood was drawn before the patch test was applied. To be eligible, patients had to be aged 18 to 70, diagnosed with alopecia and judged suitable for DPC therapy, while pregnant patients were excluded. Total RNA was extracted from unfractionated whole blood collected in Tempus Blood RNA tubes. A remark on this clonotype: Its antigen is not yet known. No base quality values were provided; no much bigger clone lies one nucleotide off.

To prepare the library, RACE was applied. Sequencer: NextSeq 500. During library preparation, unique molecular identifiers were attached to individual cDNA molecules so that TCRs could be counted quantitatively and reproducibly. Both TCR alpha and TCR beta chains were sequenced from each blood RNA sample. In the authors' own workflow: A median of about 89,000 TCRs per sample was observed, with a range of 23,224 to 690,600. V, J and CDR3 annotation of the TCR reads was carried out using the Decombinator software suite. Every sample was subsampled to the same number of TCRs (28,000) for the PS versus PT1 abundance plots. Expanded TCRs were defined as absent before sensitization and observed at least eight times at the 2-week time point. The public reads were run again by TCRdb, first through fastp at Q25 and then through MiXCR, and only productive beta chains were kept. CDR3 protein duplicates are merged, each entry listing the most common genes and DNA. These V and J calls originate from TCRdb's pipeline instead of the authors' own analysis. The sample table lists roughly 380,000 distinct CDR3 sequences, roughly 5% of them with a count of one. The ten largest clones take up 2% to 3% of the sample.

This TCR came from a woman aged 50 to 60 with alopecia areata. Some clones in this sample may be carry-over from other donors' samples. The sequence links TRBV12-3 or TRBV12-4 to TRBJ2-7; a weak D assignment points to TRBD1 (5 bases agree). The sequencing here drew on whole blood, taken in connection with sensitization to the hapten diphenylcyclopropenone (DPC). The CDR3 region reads CASAGALAHEQYF. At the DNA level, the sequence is TGTGCCAGTGCTGGGGCCCTTGCCCACGAGCAGTACTTC.